The present TCR beta chain was sequenced within a study of OX40 agonist ivuxolimab in advanced cancers. In the study overall: Patients were dosed intravenously with ivuxolimab at 0.01 to 10 mg/kg every 2 weeks. Points from the study as a whole: At doses 0.1 to 3.0 mg/kg, CD4+ and CD8+ clones expanded. Partly responding patients at 0.1-3.0 mg/kg showed some of the smallest clonal expansion.

Blood sampling took place at baseline, cycle 4 day 1, and cycle 7 day 1. Points on this clone: The antigen remains unidentified.

The CDR3 runs 13 residues. From germline, CDR1 is GTSNPN and CDR2 SVGIG (reference sequence). V was shortened by 0 bases and J by 1 base, with 6 bases between the two germline ends. Assay used: immunoSEQ multiplex PCR; TCRdb lists only in-frame clones, some missing. The sample includes about 22,000 clones, 77% of them seen just once. The starting material was CD4+ or CD8+ T cells sorted from blood, obtained in a trial of the OX40 agonist ivuxolimab. The chain joins TRBV30 to TRBJ1-1, with D uncertain. The TCR originated in an adult with an advanced solid tumor such as melanoma, head and neck, liver or kidney cancer. The CDR3 reads CAWSVLENTEAFF. The CDR3 bases are TGTGCCTGGAGTGTTCTGGAGAACACTGAAGCTTTCTTT.